This T cell receptor (beta chain) appears in the sequencing data of a study of T cell changes during pregnancy in multiple sclerosis (dated by TCRdb to the late 2010s). Broadly, across the study: The study looked at changes in the T cell repertoire across pregnancy in women with multiple sclerosis.

CDR1 and CDR2, per the germline V gene (reference sequence), are PRHDT and FYEKMQ. V and J are truncated by 5 bases and 1 base respectively, leaving an intervening sequence of 12 bases. Spanning cysteine to phenylalanine, the CDR3 consists of 15 amino acids. The kept DNA is CDR3 alone, 45 bases in frame from the first base. A few counts support this clone. Its antigen remains unidentified. The record has no base qualities; no much larger clone is one base away. Library construction relied on the immunoSEQ multiplex PCR assay. TCRdb carries this immuneACCESS record with in-frame sequences only. Its versions omit some clonotypes, under half of them owing to an unresolved V gene in the studies checked, with the rest unexplained. The sample table records under 85,000 clones; 75% to 95% of these occur just once. The ten largest make up less than 0.6% of the sample.

The sequences come from CD4+ T cells from peripheral blood mononuclear cells, collected in the second trimester of pregnancy. This chain is built from TRBV13 and TRBJ1-5, with TRBD1 perhaps the D gene, on 6 matching bases. This TCR was recovered from a female donor with multiple sclerosis, enrolled in a pregnancy study. The sequence in DNA is TGTGCCAGCAGCAAAAATACAGGGAGCAATCAGCCCCAGCATTTT. Translated, it reads CASSKNTGSNQPQHF.